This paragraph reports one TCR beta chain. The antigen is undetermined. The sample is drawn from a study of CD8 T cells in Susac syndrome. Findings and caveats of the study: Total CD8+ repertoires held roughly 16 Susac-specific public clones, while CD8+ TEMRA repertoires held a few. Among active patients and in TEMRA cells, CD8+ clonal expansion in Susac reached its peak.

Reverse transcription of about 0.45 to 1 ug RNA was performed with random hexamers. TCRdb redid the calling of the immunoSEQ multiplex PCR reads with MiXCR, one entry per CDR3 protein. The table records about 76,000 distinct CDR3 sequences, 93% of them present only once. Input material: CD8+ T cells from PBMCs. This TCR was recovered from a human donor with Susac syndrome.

The CDR3 is CASSEYRQNYGYTF. DNA for the CDR3: TGTGCCAGCAGTGAATATCGCCAGAACTATGGCTACACCTTC. The chain carries TRBV25-1 and TRBJ1-2; D call uncertain. V was shortened by 0 bases and J by 2 bases, with 7 bases between the two germline ends. The germline CDR1 and CDR2 sequences are MGHDK and SYGVNS. The CDR3 sequence is 14 residues long.